This T cell receptor (beta chain) was identified in a study of blood T cells in healthy people across ages. The individuals who served as donors were healthy Caucasians living in Russia, aged roughly 6 to 95. Using a J-beta primer mix together with a sample-barcoded 5' primer, a second PCR was run for about 6 to 12 cycles. A 12-random-nucleotide template-switch adaptor tagged each cDNA molecule. MiXCR, applied by TCRdb to the 5' RACE reads, yields one record per CDR3 protein. The repertoire consists of 950,000 to 1,200,000 distinct CDR3 sequences, with roughly two fifths occurring once and the leading ten covering 13%. The length of the CDR3 is 17 residues. Germline V gene data show CDR1 as LGHNA and CDR2 as YNFKEQ. Trimming cost V 0 bases and J 2 bases; bases outside gene matches: 8. This clonotype has more than one count but fewer than ten.

What was sequenced was blood. This receptor was obtained from a man aged 18 to 30 in good health. The chain has TRBV4-2 and TRBJ1-2, with 8 bases identical to TRBD1. Written as DNA, the CDR3 is TGTGCCAGCAGCCAAGACGGACAGGGAAAGCCAAACTATGGCTACACCTTC. Translated: CASSQDGQGKPNYGYTF.